This TCR beta chain was profiled in a study of blood T cell repertoires in COVID-19. About the study: Specimens from acute and convalescent COVID-19 originated in the United States, Italy and Spain.

In assigning cohorts, the study relied on participant-reported clinical history. Recovery among Cohort 3 donors was established by two negative PCRs, clearance, or symptom resolution. Per the authors' pipeline: Counts of nucleated cells, estimated from reference gene primer amplification, were obtained. The protocol was immunoSEQ multiplex PCR, while the TCRdb copy is restricted to in-frame clones and leaves out a portion. V, J and clone size are those of that table, while D and trimming were read from the DNA. The data show 360,000 or so clones, approximately 84% seen once. Trimming shortened V by 2 bases and J by 4 bases, and 11 bases separated the two germline ends. Looked up from germline, CDR1 is SGHAT and CDR2 is FQNNGV. The CDR3 extends over 15 amino acids.

The chain carries TRBV11-2 and TRBJ2-2; tentative D call: TRBD2 (5 bases). The clonotype originates from a woman aged 25 to 45 who had recovered from COVID-19. Sequenced input: PBMCs or T cells enriched from blood (not recorded which). The CDR3 protein is CASSLFPGSTGELFF. In DNA, the CDR3 is TGTGCCAGCAGCTTATTCCCGGGGTCCACCGGGGAGCTGTTTTTT.